The rows below give T cell receptor beta chains drawn from one sample of a study of cytomegalovirus exposure and HLA in healthy donors. Libraries were prepared by immunoSEQ multiplex PCR; TCRdb keeps only in-frame clonotypes and omits some of them. The sample records approximately 100,000 clones, around 72% being singletons. Sequenced: PBMCs. The receptors originated from a man between 18 and 35 years old in good health and CMV-seropositive. Each CDR3 is given with its conserved first and last residue. Fields, in order: CDR3 protein, CDR3 DNA, D gene, clone size, J gene, V gene. D genes are given only for firm matches. Clone sizes are given selectively: once, few, many, or a class where the clone is expanded.

CAWSVLGSVGAFF,TGTGCCTGGAGTGTACTAGGATCCGTCGGAGCTTTCTTT,NA,NA,TRBJ1-1,TRBV30
CAWRVETGDQPQHF,TGTGCCTGGAGGGTGGAAACAGGGGATCAGCCCCAGCATTTT,TRBD1,NA,TRBJ1-5,TRBV30
CASSRGPAGETQYF,TGTGCCAGCAGCAGGGGACCAGCGGGAGAGACCCAGTACTTC,NA,NA,TRBJ2-5,TRBV7-8
CASTLAGRTDTQYF,TGTGCCAGCACGCTAGCGGGAAGGACAGATACGCAGTATTTT,TRBD2,NA,TRBJ2-3,TRBV27
CASSLLAGGIHEQYF,TGTGCCAGCAGCTTACTAGCGGGGGGGATCCACGAGCAGTACTTC,TRBD2,NA,TRBJ2-7,TRBV5-4
CASSDYIPGLVLNIQYF,TGTGCCAGCAGTGACTACATACCGGGACTAGTTCTCAACATTCAGTACTTC,TRBD2,NA,TRBJ2-4,TRBV6-1
CASSLLGEQETQYF,TGTGCCAGCAGTTTATTAGGGGAACAAGAGACCCAGTACTTC,NA,NA,TRBJ2-5,TRBV27
CASSESVAKNIQYF,TGTGCCAGCAGTGAATCGGTAGCCAAAAACATTCAGTACTTC,NA,NA,TRBJ2-4,TRBV6-1
CASGLVPSGKGEKLFF,TGTGCTAGTGGTTTGGTACCATCGGGGAAAGGTGAAAAACTGTTTTTT,NA,NA,TRBJ1-4,TRBV12-5
CAWLTRMNGKLFF,TGTGCCTGGTTAACTAGAATGAATGGAAAACTGTTTTTT,NA,NA,TRBJ1-4,TRBV30
CATSMGQLYEQYF,TGTGCCACCAGTATGGGACAGCTCTACGAGCAGTACTTC,TRBD1,few,TRBJ2-7,TRBV15
CASSSSGRPLEAFF,TGTGCCAGCAGTTCCTCGGGCCGGCCACTTGAAGCTTTCTTT,NA,NA,TRBJ1-1,TRBV6-5